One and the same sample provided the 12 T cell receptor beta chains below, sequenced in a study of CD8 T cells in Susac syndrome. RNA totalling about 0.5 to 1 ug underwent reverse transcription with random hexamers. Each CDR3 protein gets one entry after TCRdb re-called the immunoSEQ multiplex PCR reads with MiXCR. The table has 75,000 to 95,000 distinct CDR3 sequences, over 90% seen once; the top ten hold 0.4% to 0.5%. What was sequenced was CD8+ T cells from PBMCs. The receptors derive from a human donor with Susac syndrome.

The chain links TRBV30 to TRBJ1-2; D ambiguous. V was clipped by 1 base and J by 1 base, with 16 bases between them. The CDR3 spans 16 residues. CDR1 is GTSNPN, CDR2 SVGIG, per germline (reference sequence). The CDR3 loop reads CAWSGEAYLFNYGYTF. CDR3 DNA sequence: TGTGCCTGGAGTGGAGAGGCCTATCTATTTAACTATGGCTACACCTTC.

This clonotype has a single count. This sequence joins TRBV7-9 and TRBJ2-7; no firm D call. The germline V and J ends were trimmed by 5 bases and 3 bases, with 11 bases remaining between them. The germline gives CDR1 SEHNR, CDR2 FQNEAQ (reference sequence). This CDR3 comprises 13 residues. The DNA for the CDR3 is TGTGCCAGCAGCCCCCCACTGCACTACGAGCAGTACTTC. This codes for CASSPPLHYEQYF.

The CDR3 reads CATSGDPGANVLTF. The CDR3 DNA reads TGTGCCACCAGCGGCGACCCTGGGGCCAACGTCCTGACTTTC. The rearrangement joins TRBV15 to TRBJ2-6; unclear D gene. The germline V gene encodes CDR1 LNHNV and CDR2 YYDKDF (reference sequence). This CDR3 is 14 amino acids long. V was clipped by 5 bases and J by 2 bases, with 7 bases between them.

In nucleotides, the CDR3 is TGTGCCACTTACCGGGACAGGGTAGGAGAGACCCAGTACTTC. Its translation is CATYRDRVGETQYF. The genes are TRBV24-1 and TRBJ2-5; 9 bases agree with TRBD1. V trimming: 10 bases; J trimming: 4 bases; junction bases outside the gene matches: 9. This CDR3 has 14 amino acids. Germline V gene data show CDR1 as KGHDR and CDR2 as SFDVKD.

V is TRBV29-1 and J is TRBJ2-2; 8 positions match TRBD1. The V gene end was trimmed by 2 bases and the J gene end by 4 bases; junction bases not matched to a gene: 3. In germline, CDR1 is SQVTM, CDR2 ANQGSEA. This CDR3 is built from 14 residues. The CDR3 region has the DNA TGCAGCGTTGAATTCAGGGGGCGCACCGGGGAGCTGTTTTTT. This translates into CSVEFRGRTGELFF.

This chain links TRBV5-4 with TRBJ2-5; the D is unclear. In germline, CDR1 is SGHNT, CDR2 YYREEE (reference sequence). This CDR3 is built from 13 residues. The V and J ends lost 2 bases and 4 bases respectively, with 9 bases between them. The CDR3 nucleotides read TGTGCCAGCAGCTTCGTCGGTAGAGAGACCCAGTACTTC. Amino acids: CASSFVGRETQYF. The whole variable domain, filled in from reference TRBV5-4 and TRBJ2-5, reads ETGVTQSPTHLIKTRGQQVTLRCSSQSGHNTVSWYQQALGQGPQFIFQYYREEENGRGNFPPRFSGLQFPNYSSELNVNALELDDSALYLCASSFVGRETQYFGPGTRLLVL.

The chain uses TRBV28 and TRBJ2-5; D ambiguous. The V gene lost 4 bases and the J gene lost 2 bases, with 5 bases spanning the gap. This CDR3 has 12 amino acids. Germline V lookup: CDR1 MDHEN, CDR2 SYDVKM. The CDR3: CASSSVQETQYF. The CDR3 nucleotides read TGTGCCAGCAGTTCCGTACAAGAGACCCAGTACTTC.

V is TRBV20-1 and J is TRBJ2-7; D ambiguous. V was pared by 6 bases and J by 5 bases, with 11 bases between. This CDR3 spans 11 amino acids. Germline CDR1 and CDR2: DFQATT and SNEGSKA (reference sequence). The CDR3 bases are TGCAGTGCCGACGTTGGGGACGAGCAGTACTTC. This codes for CSADVGDEQYF.

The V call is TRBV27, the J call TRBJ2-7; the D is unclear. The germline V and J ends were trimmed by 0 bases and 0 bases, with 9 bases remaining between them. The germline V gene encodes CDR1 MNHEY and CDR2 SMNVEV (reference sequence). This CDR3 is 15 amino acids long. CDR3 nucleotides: TGTGCCAGCAGTTTATCCCGACAAAGCTCCTACGAGCAGTACTTC. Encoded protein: CASSLSRQSSYEQYF.

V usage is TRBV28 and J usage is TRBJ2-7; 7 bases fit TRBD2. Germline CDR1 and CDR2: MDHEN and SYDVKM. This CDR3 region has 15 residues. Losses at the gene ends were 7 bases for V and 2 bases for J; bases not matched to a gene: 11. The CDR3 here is CASNERDPLPYEQYF. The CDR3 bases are TGTGCCAGCAACGAGCGGGACCCGCTCCCCTACGAGCAGTACTTC.

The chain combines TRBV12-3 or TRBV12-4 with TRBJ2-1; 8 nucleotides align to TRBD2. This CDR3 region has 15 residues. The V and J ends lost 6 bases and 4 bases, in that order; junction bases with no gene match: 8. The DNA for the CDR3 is TGTGCCAGCAGCCTCGAAGCGGGAGAGTACAATGAGCAGTTCTTC. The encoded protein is CASSLEAGEYNEQFF.

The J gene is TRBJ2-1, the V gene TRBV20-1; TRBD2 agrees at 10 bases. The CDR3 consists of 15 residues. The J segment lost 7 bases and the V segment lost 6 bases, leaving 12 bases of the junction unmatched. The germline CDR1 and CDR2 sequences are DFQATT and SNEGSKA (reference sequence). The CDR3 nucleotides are TGCAGTGCGCCAACCACTAGCGGGAATTATAATGAGCAGTTCTTC. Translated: CSAPTTSGNYNEQFF.